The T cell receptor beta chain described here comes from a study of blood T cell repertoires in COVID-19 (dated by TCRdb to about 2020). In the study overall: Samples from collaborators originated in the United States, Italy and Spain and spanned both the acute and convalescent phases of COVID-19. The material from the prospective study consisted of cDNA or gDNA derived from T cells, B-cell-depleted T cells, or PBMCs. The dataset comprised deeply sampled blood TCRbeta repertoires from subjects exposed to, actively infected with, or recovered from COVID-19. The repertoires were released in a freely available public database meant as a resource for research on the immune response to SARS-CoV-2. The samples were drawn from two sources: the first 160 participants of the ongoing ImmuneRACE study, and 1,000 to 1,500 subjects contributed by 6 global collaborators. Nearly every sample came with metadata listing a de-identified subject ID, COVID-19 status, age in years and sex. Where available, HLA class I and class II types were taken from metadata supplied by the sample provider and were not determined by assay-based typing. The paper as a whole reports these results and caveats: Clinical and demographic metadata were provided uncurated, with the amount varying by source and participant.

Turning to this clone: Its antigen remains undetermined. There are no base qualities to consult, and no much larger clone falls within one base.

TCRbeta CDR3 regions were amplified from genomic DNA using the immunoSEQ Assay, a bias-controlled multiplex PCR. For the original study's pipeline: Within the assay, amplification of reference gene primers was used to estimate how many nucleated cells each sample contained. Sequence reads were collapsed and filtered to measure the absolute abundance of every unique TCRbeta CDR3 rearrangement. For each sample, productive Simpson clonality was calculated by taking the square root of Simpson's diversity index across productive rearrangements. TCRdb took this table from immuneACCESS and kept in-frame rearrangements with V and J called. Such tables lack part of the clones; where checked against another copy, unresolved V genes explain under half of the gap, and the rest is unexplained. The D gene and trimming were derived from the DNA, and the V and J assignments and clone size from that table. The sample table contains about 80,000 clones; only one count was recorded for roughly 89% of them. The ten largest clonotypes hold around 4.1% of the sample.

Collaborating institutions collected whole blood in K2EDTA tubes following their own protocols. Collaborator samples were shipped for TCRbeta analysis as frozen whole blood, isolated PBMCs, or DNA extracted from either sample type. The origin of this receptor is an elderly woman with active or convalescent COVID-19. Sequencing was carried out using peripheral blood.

The bases are TGTGCCACCACCCTCAGGGGGAGTGGGGCCAACGTCCTGACTTTC. This gives the protein CATTLRGSGANVLTF. The V and J genes are TRBV24-1 and TRBJ2-6, with 7 junctional bases fitting TRBD1. From V the trimming removes 8 bases and from J it removes 3 bases, while the gene matches leave 6 bases of the junction unaccounted for. From the cysteine up to the phenylalanine, the CDR3 has a length of 15 residues. Here the CDR3 DNA is all that survives: 45 bases in frame from base 1. Via the germline V gene, CDR1 is KGHDR and CDR2 SFDVKD.